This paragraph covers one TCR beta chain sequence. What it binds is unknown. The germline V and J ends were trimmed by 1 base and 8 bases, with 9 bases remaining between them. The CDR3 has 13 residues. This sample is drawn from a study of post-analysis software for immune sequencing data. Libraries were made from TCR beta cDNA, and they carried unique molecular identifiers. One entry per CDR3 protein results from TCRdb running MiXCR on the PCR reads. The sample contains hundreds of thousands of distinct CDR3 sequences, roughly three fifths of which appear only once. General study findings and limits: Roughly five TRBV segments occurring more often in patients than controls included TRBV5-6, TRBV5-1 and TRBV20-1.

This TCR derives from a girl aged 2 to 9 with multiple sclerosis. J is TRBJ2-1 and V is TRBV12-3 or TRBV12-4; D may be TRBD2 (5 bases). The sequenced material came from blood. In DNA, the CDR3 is TGTGCCAGCAGTTTAGGGCTAGCCGATGAGCAGTTCTTC. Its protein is CASSLGLADEQFF.